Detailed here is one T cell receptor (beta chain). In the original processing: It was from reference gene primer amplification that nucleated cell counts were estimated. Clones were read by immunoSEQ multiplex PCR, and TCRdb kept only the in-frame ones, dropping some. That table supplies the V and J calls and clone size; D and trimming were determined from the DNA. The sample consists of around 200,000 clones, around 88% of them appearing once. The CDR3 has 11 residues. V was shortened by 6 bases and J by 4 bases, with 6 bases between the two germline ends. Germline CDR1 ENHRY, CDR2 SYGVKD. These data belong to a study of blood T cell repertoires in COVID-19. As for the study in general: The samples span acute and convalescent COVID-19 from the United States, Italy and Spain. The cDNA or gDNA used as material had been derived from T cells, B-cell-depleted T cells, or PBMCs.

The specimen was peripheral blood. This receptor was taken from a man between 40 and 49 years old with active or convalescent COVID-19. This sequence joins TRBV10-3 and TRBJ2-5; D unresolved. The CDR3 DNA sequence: TGTGCCATCAGCCCCGGAGAGACCCAGTACTTC. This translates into CAISPGETQYF.